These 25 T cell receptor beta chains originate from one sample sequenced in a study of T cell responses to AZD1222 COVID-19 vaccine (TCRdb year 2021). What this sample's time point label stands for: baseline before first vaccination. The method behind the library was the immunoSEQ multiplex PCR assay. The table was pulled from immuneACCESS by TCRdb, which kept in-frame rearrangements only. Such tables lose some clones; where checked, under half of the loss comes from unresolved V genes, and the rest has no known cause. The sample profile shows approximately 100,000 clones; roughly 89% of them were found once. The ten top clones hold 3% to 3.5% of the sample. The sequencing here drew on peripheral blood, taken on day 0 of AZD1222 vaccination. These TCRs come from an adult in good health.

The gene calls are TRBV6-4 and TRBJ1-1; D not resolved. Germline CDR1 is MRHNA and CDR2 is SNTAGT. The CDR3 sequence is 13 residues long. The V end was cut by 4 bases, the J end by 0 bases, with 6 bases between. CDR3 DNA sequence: TGTGCCAGCAGTGCTTCCGTGAACACTGAAGCTTTCTTT. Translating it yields CASSASVNTEAFF.

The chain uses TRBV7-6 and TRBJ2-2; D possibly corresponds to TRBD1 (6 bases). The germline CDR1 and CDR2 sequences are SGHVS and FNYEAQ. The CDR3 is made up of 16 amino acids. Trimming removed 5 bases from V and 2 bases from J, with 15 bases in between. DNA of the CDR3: TGTGCCAGCAGCCCGCGTGGGGGCCCAAACACCGGGGAGCTGTTTTTT. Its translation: CASSPRGGPNTGELFF.

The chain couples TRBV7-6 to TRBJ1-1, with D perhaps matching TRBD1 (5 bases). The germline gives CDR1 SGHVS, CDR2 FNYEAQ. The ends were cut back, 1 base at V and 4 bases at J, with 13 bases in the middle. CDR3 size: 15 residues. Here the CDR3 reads CASSLVMGGGTEAFF. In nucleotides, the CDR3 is TGTGCCAGCAGCTTAGTAATGGGGGGAGGCACTGAAGCTTTCTTT. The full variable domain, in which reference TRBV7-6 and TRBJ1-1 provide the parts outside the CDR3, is GAGVSQSPRYKVTKRGQDVALRCDPISGHVSLYWYRQALGQGPEFLTYFNYEAQQDKSGLPNDRFSAERPEGSISTLTIQRTEQRDSAMYRCASSLVMGGGTEAFFGQGTRLTVV.

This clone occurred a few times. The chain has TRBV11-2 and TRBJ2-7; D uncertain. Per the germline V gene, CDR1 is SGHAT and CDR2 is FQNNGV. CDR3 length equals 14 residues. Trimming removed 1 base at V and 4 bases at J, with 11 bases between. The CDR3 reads CASSLAFVEYEQYF. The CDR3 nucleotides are TGTGCCAGCAGCTTAGCCTTCGTGGAGTACGAGCAGTACTTC.

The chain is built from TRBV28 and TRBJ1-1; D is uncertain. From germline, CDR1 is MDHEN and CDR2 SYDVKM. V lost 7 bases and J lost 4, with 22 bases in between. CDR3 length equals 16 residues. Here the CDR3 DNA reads TGTGCCAGCATTCCCCCCTACGGGGTGGGGTCCACTGAAGCTTTCTTT. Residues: CASIPPYGVGSTEAFF.

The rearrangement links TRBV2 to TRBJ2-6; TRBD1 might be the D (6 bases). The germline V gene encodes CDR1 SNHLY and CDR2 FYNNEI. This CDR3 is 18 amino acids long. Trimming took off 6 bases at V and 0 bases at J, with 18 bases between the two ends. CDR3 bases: TGTGCCAGCAGCCTACAGGGAGTTTCCTTCTCTGGGGCCAACGTCCTGACTTTC. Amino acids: CASSLQGVSFSGANVLTF.

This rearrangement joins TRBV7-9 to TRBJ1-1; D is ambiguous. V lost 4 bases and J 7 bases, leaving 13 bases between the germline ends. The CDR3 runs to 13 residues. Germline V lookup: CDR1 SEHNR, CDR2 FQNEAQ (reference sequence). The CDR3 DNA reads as TGTGCCAGCAGCTCCCTATCAGGCCTTGAAGCTTTCTTT. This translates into CASSSLSGLEAFF.

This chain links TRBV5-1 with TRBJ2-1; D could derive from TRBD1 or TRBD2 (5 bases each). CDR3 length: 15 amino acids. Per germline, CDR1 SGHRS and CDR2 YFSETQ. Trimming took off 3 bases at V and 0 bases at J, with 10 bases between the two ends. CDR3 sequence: CASSYPGPSYNEQFF. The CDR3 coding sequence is TGCGCCAGCAGCTATCCGGGACCCTCCTACAATGAGCAGTTCTTC.

This chain's CDR3 is CASSFTPNYGYTF. The CDR3 coding sequence is TGTGCCAGCAGCTTTACACCTAACTATGGCTACACCTTC. The chain links TRBV5-8 to TRBJ1-2; no clear D gene. Trimming shortened V by 2 bases and J by 0 bases, and 5 bases separated the two germline ends. This CDR3 is built from 13 residues. Per the germline V gene, CDR1 is SGHTS and CDR2 is YDEGEE.

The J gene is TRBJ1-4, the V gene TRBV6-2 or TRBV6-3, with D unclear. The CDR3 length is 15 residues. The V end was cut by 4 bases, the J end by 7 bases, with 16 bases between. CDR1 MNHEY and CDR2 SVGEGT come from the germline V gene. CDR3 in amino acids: CASSSLTGVLEKLFF. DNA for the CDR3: TGTGCCAGCAGTTCCCTGACCGGCGTGCTTGAAAAACTGTTTTTT.

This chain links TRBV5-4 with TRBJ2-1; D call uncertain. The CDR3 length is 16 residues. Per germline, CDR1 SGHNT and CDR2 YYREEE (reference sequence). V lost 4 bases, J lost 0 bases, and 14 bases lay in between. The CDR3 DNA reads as TGTGCCAGCAGCACCCTCGACATAAGCTCCTACAATGAGCAGTTCTTC. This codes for CASSTLDISSYNEQFF.

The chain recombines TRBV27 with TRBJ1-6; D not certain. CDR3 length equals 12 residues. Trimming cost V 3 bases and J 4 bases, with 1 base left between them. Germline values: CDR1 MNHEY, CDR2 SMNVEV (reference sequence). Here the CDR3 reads CASSLYNSPLHF. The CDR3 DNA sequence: TGTGCCAGCAGTTTGTATAATTCACCCCTCCACTTT.

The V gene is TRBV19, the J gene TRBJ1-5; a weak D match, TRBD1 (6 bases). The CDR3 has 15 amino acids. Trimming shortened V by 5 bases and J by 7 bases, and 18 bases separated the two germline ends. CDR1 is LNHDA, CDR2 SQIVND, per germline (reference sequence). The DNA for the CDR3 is TGTGCCAGTAGTTCATTATCACAGGGTTTGCAGCCCCAGCATTTT. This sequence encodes CASSSLSQGLQPQHF.

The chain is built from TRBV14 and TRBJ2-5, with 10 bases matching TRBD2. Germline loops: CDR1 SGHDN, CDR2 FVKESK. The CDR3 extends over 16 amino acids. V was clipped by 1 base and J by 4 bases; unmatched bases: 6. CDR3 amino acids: CASSQVLLAGRETQYF. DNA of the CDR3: TGTGCCAGCAGCCAAGTATTACTAGCGGGGAGAGAGACCCAGTACTTC. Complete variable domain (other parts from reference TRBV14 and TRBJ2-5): EAGVTQFPSHSVIEKGQTVTLRCDPISGHDNLYWYRRVMGKEIKFLLHFVKESKQDESGMPNNRFLAERTGGTYSTLKVQPAELEDSGVYFCASSQVLLAGRETQYFGPGTRLLVL.

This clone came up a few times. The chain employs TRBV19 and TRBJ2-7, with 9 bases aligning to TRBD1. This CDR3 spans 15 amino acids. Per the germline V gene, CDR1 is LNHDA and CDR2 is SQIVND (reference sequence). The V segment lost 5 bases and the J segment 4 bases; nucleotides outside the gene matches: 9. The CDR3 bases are TGTGCCAGTAGTCCCGGGACAGGGAGTTTATACGAGCAGTACTTC. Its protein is CASSPGTGSLYEQYF.

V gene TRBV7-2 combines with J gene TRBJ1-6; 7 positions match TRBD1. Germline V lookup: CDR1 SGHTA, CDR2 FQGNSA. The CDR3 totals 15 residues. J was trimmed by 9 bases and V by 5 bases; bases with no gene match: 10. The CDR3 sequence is CASSTRQGVGSPLHF. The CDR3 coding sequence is TGTGCCAGCAGCACTCGACAGGGAGTAGGTTCACCCCTCCACTTT.

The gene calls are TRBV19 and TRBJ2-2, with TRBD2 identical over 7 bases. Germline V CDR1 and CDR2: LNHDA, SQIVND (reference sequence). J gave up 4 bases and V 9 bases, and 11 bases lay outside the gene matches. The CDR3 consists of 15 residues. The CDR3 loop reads CASRNPSGPTGELFF. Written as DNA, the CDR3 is TGTGCCAGCAGAAACCCTAGCGGTCCCACCGGGGAGCTGTTTTTT.

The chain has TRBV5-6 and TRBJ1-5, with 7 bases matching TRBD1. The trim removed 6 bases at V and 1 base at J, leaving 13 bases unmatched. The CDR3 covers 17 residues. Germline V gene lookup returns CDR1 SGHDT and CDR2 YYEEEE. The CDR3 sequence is CASTISYGTESNQPQHF. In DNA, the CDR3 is TGTGCCAGCACCATTAGCTACGGGACAGAAAGCAATCAGCCCCAGCATTTT.

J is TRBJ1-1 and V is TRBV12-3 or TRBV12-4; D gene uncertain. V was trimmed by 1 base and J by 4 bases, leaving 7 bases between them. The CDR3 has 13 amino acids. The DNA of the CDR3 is TGTGCCAGCAGTTTAGAACTGACCACTGAAGCTTTCTTT. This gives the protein CASSLELTTEAFF.

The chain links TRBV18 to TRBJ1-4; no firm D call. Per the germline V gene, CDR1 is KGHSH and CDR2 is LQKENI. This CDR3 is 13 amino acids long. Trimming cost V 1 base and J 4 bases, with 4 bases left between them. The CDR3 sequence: CASSPQDNEKLFF. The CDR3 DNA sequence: TGTGCCAGCTCACCACAGGATAATGAAAAACTGTTTTTT.

The CDR3: CASSPVAGQNYGYTF. CDR3 coding DNA: TGCGCCAGCAGCCCAGTGGCGGGGCAGAACTATGGCTACACCTTC. This chain uses TRBV4-1 with TRBJ1-2; D is perhaps TRBD1 (5 bases). Deletions cut 4 bases from V and 2 bases from J, with 14 bases between. The CDR3 extends over 15 amino acids. The germline gives CDR1 MGHRA, CDR2 YSYEKL.

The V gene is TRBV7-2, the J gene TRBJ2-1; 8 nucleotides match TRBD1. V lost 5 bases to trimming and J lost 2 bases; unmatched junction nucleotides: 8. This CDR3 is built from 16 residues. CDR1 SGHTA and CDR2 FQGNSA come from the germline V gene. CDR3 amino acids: CASSHQRTGPYNEQFF. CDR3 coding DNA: TGTGCCAGCAGCCACCAGAGGACAGGGCCCTACAATGAGCAGTTCTTC.

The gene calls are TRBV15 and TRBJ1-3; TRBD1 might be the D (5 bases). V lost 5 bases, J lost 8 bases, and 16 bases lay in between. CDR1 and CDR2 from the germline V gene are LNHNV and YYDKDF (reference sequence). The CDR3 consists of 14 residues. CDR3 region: CATSPRTPLHTIYF. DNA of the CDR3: TGTGCCACCAGCCCCCGGACACCCCTTCACACCATATATTTT.

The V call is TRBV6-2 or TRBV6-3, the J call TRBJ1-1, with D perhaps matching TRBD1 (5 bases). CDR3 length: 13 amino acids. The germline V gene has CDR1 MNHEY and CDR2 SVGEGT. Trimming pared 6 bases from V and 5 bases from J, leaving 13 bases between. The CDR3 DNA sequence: TGTGCCAGCAGCAACACGGGGCCGACTGAAGCTTTCTTT. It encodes CASSNTGPTEAFF.

The CDR3 sequence is CASTKTGGLYQETQYF. For the CDR3, the DNA is TGTGCCAGCACGAAGACAGGGGGCCTGTACCAAGAGACCCAGTACTTC. The chain couples TRBV2 to TRBJ2-5; 10 bases align to TRBD1. V lost 7 bases to trimming and J lost 0 bases; unmatched junction nucleotides: 8. Germline values: CDR1 SNHLY, CDR2 FYNNEI. The CDR3 length is 16 residues.